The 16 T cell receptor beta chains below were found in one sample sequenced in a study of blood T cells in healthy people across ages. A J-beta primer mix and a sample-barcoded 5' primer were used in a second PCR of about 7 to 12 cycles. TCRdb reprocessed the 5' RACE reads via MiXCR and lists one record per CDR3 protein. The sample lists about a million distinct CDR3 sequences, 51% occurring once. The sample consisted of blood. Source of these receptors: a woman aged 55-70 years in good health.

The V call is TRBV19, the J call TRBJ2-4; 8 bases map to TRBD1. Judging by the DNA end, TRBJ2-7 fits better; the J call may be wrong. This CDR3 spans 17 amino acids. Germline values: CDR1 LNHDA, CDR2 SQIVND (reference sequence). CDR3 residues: CASSIGPPGQGPYEQYF. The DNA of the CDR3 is TGTGCCAGTAGTATAGGGCCCCCCGGACAGGGCCCCTACGAGCAGTACTTC.

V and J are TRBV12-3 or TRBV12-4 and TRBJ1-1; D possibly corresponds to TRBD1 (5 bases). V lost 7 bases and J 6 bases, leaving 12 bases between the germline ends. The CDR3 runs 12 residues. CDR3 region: CASTVGLAEAFF. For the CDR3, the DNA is TGTGCCAGCACCGTGGGACTCGCTGAAGCTTTCTTT.

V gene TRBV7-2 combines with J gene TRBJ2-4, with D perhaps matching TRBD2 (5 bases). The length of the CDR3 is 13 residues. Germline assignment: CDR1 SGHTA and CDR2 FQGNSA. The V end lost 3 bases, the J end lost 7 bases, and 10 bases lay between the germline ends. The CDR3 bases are TGTGCCAGCAGCTTCGGGGTCGGCAACATTCAGTACTTC. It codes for CASSFGVGNIQYF. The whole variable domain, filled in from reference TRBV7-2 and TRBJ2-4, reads GAGVSQSPSNKVTEKGKDVELRCDPISGHTALYWYRQSLGQGLEFLIYFQGNSAPDKSGLPSDRFSAERTGGSVSTLTIQRTQQEDSAVYLCASSFGVGNIQYFGAGTRLSVL.

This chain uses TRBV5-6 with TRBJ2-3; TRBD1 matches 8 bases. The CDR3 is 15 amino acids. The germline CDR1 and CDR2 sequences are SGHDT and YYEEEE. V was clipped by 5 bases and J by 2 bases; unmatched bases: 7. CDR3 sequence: CASRPGQGLTDTQYF. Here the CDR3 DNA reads TGTGCCAGCAGACCCGGACAGGGTCTCACAGATACGCAGTATTTT.

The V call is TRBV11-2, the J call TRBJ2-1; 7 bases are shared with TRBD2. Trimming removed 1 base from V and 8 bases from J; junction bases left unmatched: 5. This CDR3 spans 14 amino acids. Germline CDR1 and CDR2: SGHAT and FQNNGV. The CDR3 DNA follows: TGTGCCAGCAGCTTAGCGGGAGGACTGTATGAGCAGTTCTTC. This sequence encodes CASSLAGGLYEQFF.

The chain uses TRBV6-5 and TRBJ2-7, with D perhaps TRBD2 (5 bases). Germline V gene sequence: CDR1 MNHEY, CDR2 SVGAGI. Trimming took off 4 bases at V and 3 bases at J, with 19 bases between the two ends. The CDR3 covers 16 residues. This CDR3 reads CASSSQESGALYEQYF. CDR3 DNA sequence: TGTGCCAGCAGTTCCCAAGAGAGCGGAGCTCTCTACGAGCAGTACTTC.

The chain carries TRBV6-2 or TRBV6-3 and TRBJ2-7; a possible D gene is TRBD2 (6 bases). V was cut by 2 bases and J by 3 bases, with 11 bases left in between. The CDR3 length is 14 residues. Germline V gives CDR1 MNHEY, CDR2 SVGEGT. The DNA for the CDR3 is TGTGCCAGCAGTTACCGGGACTCGGGCTACGAGCAGTACTTC. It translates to CASSYRDSGYEQYF.

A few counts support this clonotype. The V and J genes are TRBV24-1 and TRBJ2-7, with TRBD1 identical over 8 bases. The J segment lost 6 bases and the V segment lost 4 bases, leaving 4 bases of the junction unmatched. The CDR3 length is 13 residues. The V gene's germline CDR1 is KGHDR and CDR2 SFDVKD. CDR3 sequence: CATSDGQGPEQYF. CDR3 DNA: TGTGCCACCAGTGACGGACAGGGCCCCGAGCAGTACTTC.

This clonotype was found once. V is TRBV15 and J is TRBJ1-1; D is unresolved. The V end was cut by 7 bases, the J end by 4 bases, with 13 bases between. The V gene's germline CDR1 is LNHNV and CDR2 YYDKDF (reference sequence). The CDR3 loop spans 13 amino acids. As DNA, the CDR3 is TGTGCCACCACCGAGTCGAGGAGCACTGAAGCTTTCTTT. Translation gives CATTESRSTEAFF. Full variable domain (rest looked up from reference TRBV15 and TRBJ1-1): DAMVIQNPRYQVTQFGKPVTLSCSQTLNHNVMYWYQQKSSQAPKLLFHYYDKDFNNEADTPDNFQSRRPNTSFCFLDIRSPGLGDTAMYLCATTESRSTEAFFGQGTRLTVV.

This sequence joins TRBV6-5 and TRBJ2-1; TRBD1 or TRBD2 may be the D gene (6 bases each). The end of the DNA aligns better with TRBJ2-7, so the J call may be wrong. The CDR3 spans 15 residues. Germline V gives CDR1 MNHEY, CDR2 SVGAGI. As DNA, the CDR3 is TGTGCCAGCAGTTACGGCAGGGGACTGTACAATGAGCAGTACTTC. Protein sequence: CASSYGRGLYNEQYF.

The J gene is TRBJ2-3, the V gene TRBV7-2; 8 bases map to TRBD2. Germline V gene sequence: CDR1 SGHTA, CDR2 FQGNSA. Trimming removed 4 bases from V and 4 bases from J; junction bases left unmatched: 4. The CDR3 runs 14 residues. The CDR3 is CASSSGLGADTQYF. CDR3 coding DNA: TGTGCCAGCAGCTCGGGACTAGGGGCAGATACGCAGTATTTT.

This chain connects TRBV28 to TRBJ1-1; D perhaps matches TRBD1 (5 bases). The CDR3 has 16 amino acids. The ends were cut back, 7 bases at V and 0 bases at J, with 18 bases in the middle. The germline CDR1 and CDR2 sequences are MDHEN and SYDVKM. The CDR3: CASTAGRGRMNTEAFF. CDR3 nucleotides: TGTGCCAGCACGGCGGGACGCGGACGGATGAACACTGAAGCTTTCTTT. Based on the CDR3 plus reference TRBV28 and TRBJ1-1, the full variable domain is DVKVTQSSRYLVKRTGEKVFLECVQDMDHENMFWYRQDPGLGLRLIYFSYDVKMKEKGDIPEGYSVSREKKERFSLILESASTNQTSMYLCASTAGRGRMNTEAFFGQGTRLTVV.

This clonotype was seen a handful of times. The DNA for the CDR3 is TGTGCCAGCAGCGGGGACGGGCAGCCCCAGCATTTT. As protein: CASSGDGQPQHF. V gene TRBV12-3 or TRBV12-4 combines with J gene TRBJ1-5, with D perhaps matching TRBD1 (5 bases). The CDR3 runs to 12 residues. The V gene lost 6 bases and the J gene lost 7 bases, with 10 bases spanning the gap.

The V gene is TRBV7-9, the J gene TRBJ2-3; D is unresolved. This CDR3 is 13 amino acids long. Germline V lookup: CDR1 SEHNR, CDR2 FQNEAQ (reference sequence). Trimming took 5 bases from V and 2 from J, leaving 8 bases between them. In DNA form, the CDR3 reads TGTGCCAGCAGCATAGGAGTCACAGATACGCAGTATTTT. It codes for CASSIGVTDTQYF.

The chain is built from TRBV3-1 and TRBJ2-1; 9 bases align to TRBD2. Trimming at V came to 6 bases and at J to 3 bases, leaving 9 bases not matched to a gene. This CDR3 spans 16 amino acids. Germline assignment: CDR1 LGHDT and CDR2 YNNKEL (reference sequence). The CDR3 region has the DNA TGTGCCAGCAGACTACATAGCGGGAGCAACTACAATGAGCAGTTCTTC. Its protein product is CASRLHSGSNYNEQFF.

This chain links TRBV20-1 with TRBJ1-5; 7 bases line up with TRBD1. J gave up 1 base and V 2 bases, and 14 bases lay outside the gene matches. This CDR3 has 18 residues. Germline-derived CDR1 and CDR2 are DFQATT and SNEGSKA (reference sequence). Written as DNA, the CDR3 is TGCAGTGCTAGATCCCTAGGACAGGTCCTAGACAGCAATCAGCCCCAGCATTTT. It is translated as CSARSLGQVLDSNQPQHF.